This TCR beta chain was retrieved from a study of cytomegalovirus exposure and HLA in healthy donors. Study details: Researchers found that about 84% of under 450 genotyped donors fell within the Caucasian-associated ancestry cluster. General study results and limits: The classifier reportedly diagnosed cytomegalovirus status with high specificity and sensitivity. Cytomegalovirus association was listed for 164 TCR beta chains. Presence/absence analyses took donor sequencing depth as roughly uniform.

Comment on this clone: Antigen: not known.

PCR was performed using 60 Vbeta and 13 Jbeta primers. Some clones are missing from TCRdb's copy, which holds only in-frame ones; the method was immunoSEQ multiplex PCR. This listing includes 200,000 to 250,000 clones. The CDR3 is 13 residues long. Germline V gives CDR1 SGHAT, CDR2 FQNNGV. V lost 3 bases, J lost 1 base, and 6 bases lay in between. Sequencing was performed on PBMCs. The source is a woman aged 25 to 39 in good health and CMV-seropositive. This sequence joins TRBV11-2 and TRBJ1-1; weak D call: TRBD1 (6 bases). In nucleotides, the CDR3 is TGTGCCAGCAGCTTGACAGGGAACACTGAAGCTTTCTTT. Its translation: CASSLTGNTEAFF.